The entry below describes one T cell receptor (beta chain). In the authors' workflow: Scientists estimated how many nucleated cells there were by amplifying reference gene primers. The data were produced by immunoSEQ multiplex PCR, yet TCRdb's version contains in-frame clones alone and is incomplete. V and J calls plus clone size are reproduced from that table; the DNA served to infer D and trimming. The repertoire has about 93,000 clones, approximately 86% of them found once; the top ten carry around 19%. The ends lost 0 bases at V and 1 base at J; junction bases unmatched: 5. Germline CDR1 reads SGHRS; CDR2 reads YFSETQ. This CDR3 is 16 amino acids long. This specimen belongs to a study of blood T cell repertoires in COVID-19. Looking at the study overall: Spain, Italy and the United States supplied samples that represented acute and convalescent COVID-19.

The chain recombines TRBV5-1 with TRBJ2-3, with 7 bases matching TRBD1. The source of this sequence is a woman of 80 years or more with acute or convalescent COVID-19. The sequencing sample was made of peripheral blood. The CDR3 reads CASSLGPQGGTDTQYF. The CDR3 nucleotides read TGCGCCAGCAGCTTGGGGCCCCAGGGGGGCACAGATACGCAGTATTTT.